This T cell receptor beta chain appears in the sequencing data of a study of cytomegalovirus exposure and HLA in healthy donors. Study-wide points: V- and J-gene trimming of TCR beta was linked (in a later analysis) to a missense DCLRE1C variant. Previously analyzed data showed that most TCR beta V segments were productive at a frequency of about 90% or about 30%.

Germline values: CDR1 SGHTA, CDR2 FQGNSA. The CDR3 has 16 amino acids. The J segment lost 0 bases and the V segment lost 4 bases, leaving 7 bases of the junction unmatched. Of note for this clone: Antigen: not known.

The study ran its PCR with 60 Vbeta and 13 Jbeta primers. As handled by the study authors: In a later analysis, of 79 million or so unique beta chains, 9 million to 11 million appeared in at least two donors. Here immunoSEQ multiplex PCR was the method, and the copy in TCRdb shows in-frame clones only, minus some. The V and J calls and clone size were taken over from that table, and D and trimming were inferred from the DNA. Seen in this sample are 60,000 to 80,000 clones; the ten most common clones hold 4% to 5.5%. Material: PBMCs. The V gene is TRBV7-2, the J gene TRBJ1-2; the match to TRBD1 covers 8 bases. The clonotype originates from a man aged 35 to 55 in good health and CMV-seronegative. As DNA, the CDR3 is TGTGCCAGCAGCTCGGGACAGGCAGCACCTAACTATGGCTACACCTTC. Translation gives CASSSGQAAPNYGYTF. Together with reference TRBV7-2 and TRBJ1-2, the CDR3 gives the full variable domain: GAGVSQSPSNKVTEKGKDVELRCDPISGHTALYWYRQSLGQGLEFLIYFQGNSAPDKSGLPSDRFSAERTGGSVSTLTIQRTQQEDSAVYLCASSSGQAAPNYGYTFGSGTRLTVV.